Listed here are 29 T cell receptor beta chains from one sample, sequenced in a study of T-cell reconstitution after alpha-beta-depleted transplantation in children. Unique molecular identifiers tagged the TCRbeta library. TCRdb independently ran MiXCR on the PCR reads; one entry per CDR3 protein. The data contain 250,000 to 400,000 distinct CDR3 sequences, approximately 23% of them singletons. The specimen comprised PBMCs, mostly from graft donor cells, sampled 180 days after TCRalphabeta/CD19-depleted stem cell transplant. Source of these receptors: a male patient younger than 18 who had a stem cell transplant for acute lymphoblastic leukemia, so the T cells may come from the graft donor.

The chain employs TRBV10-2 and TRBJ2-2; the D gene is possibly TRBD2 (5 bases). The CDR3 runs 11 residues. From germline, CDR1 is WSHSY and CDR2 SAAADI. The V end lost 8 bases, the J end lost 6 bases, and 7 bases lay between the germline ends. The chain's CDR3 is CASDYAGELFF. CDR3 DNA sequence: TGCGCCAGCGACTACGCCGGGGAGCTGTTTTTT.

This clonotype occurred a few times. The rearrangement joins TRBV7-9 to TRBJ2-7; 9 bases agree with TRBD2. V lost 0 bases to trimming and J lost 1 base; unmatched junction nucleotides: 4. The germline V gene has CDR1 SEHNR and CDR2 FQNEAQ (reference sequence). The CDR3 is 16 amino acids. DNA for the CDR3: TGTGCCAGCAGCTTAGCACCGACTAGCGGATCCTACGAGCAGTACTTC. Translation: CASSLAPTSGSYEQYF.

In its sample, this clonotype was seen a few times. This rearrangement joins TRBV3-1 to TRBJ1-1, with 9 bases matching TRBD1. This CDR3 is built from 19 residues. Germline loops: CDR1 LGHDT, CDR2 YNNKEL (reference sequence). Trimming took 3 bases from V and 5 from J; bases not matched to a gene: 19. CDR3 sequence (DNA): TGTGCCAGCAGCCAGCACCAAGGGGGTCACAGGGGGCGAAGGACTGAAGCTTTCTTT. Protein: CASSQHQGGHRGRRTEAFF.

This clonotype was picked up a small number of times. The chain links TRBV7-8 to TRBJ2-7; 8 bases are shared with TRBD1. This CDR3 comprises 15 residues. V dropped 5 bases and J dropped 4; count of bases not matched to a gene: 10. Per the germline V gene, CDR1 is SGHVS and CDR2 is FQNEAQ. In DNA form, the CDR3 reads TGTGCCAGCAGCCGCAGGCAGGGGGCGGATTACGAGCAGTACTTC. It translates to CASSRRQGADYEQYF. Filled out from reference TRBV7-8 and TRBJ2-7, the complete variable domain reads GAGVSQSPRYKVAKRGQDVALRCDPISGHVSLFWYQQALGQGPEFLTYFQNEAQLDKSGLPSDRFFAERPEGSVSTLKIQRTQQEDSAVYLCASSRRQGADYEQYFGPGTRLTVT.

This clonotype appeared a few times. The J gene is TRBJ2-7, the V gene TRBV9; either TRBD1 or TRBD2 may supply D (6 bases each). CDR1 and CDR2 (germline): SGDLS, YYNGEE. The CDR3 sequence is 17 residues long. Trimming removed 0 bases at V and 10 bases at J, with 26 bases between. The CDR3 DNA is TGTGCCAGCAGCGTAGATGGAGGGACCGGAGCTCTAGGGGGTCAGTACTTC. Its translation is CASSVDGGTGALGGQYF.

As to this clonotype: The germline gene is not matched at one end of the junction; a read error may be the cause. The gene calls are TRBV5-1 and TRBJ2-7, with D uncertain. Germline assignment: CDR1 SGHRS and CDR2 YFSETQ. The CDR3 sequence is 14 residues long. CDR3 in DNA: TGCGCCAGCAGCACCGGCCCAAGCTCCTACGATCAGTACTTC. Amino acid sequence: CASSTGPSSYDQYF.

This clonotype occurred many times. V usage is TRBV12-3 or TRBV12-4 and J usage is TRBJ2-1; TRBD2 matches at 9 bases. CDR3 size: 17 residues. V was clipped by 5 bases and J by 3 bases; unmatched bases: 11. The CDR3 spells CASSTWLAGDSYNEQFF. The DNA for the CDR3 is TGTGCCAGCAGTACATGGTTAGCGGGAGATAGCTACAATGAGCAGTTCTTC.

The V call is TRBV12-3 or TRBV12-4, the J call TRBJ1-2; TRBD1 aligns across 8 bases. The CDR3 is made up of 13 amino acids. Trimming took 5 bases from V and 8 from J; bases not matched to a gene: 7. DNA for the CDR3: TGTGCCAGCAGTCCAGCGACAGGGGAGGGCTACACCTTC. Translation gives CASSPATGEGYTF.

A few counts support this clonotype. The V gene is TRBV7-8, the J gene TRBJ1-1, with D unresolved. The CDR3 is made up of 14 amino acids. V shed 4 bases and J shed 7 bases, with 16 bases lying between them. Germline loops: CDR1 SGHVS, CDR2 FQNEAQ. As DNA, the CDR3 is TGTGCCAGCAGCTCCGAGGAGAGCCCCTATGAAGCTTTCTTT. This sequence encodes CASSSEESPYEAFF.

V usage is TRBV24-1 and J usage is TRBJ2-5; 11 nucleotides align to TRBD2. This CDR3 spans 17 amino acids. J was trimmed by 0 bases and V by 6 bases; bases with no gene match: 8. Germline V CDR1 and CDR2: KGHDR, SFDVKD. The CDR3 coding sequence is TGTGCCACCAGTCACCCACTAGCGGGAGATGACCAAGAGACCCAGTACTTC. This sequence encodes CATSHPLAGDDQETQYF.

The chain couples TRBV25-1 to TRBJ2-7, with 7 nucleotides matching TRBD2. J was trimmed by 0 bases and V by 3 bases; bases with no gene match: 11. From germline, CDR1 is MGHDK and CDR2 SYGVNS. This CDR3 spans 17 amino acids. The CDR3 here is CASSDVPSGSLSYEQYF. Here the CDR3 DNA reads TGTGCCAGCAGTGATGTTCCTAGCGGATCTCTCTCCTACGAGCAGTACTTC.

CDR3 region: CASSLDGDEQFF. DNA for the CDR3: TGCGCCAGCAGCTTGGATGGGGATGAGCAGTTCTTC. V and J are TRBV5-1 and TRBJ2-1; D unresolved. This CDR3 region has 12 residues. CDR1 and CDR2 from the germline V gene are SGHRS and YFSETQ. With 0 bases removed from V and 8 bases from J, the gap between germline ends came to 6 bases.

This chain joins TRBV4-1 and TRBJ2-3; no clear D. V dropped 1 base and J dropped 4 bases, with 3 bases sitting between them. Germline V gives CDR1 MGHRA, CDR2 YSYEKL. This CDR3 has 12 residues. CDR3 sequence (DNA): TGCGCCAGCAGCCAAGGTTCAGATACGCAGTATTTT. Translation: CASSQGSDTQYF.

This chain connects TRBV7-3 to TRBJ2-5, with 7 bases that match TRBD2. V lost 1 base, J lost 4 bases, and 6 bases stayed unmatched. This CDR3 contains 15 residues. The V gene's germline CDR1 is SGHTA and CDR2 FQGTGA. This CDR3 is CASSLSAGDSETQYF. CDR3 DNA sequence: TGTGCCAGCAGCTTAAGTGCGGGAGATTCAGAGACCCAGTACTTC.

The chain links TRBV29-1 to TRBJ2-6, with a weak D call TRBD1 (6 bases). This CDR3 is 21 amino acids long. V was trimmed by 2 bases and J by 1 base, leaving 27 bases between them. Germline CDR1 is SQVTM and CDR2 is ANQGSEA. DNA of the CDR3: TGCAGCGTTGAAACGGTGTATAATTGGCCAGGGGCCAGGTCTGGGGCCAACGTCCTGACTTTC. It yields the protein CSVETVYNWPGARSGANVLTF. Supplemented by reference TRBV29-1 and TRBJ2-6, the full variable domain reads SAVISQKPSRDICQRGTSLTIQCQVDSQVTMMFWYRQQPGQSLTLIATANQGSEATYESGFVIDKFPISRPNLTFSTLTVSNMSPEDSSIYLCSVETVYNWPGARSGANVLTFGAGSRLTVL.

The V and J genes are TRBV2 and TRBJ2-7; D is perhaps TRBD2 (6 bases). This CDR3 is built from 13 residues. CDR1 is SNHLY, CDR2 FYNNEI, per germline. Trimming took 11 bases from V and 0 from J, leaving 14 bases between them. The CDR3 DNA is TGTGCCGGCGGGACGCTCCACTCCTACGAGCAGTACTTC. Translation: CAGGTLHSYEQYF.

This clonotype was observed a handful of times. This chain connects TRBV18 to TRBJ2-3; TRBD2 aligns across 9 bases. The ends lost 3 bases at V and 6 bases at J; junction bases unmatched: 4. The CDR3 contains 14 residues. From germline, CDR1 is KGHSH and CDR2 LQKENI. The CDR3 loop is CASSPWTSEDTQYF. CDR3 DNA: TGTGCCAGCTCACCCTGGACTAGCGAGGATACGCAGTATTTT.

In nucleotides, the CDR3 is TGCGCCAGCAGTGAGGTTAGCAATCAGCCCCAGCATTTT. As protein: CASSEVSNQPQHF. J is TRBJ1-5 and V is TRBV10-1; D not resolved. This CDR3 spans 13 amino acids. Germline V gene lookup returns CDR1 WNHNN and CDR2 SYGVQD (reference sequence). Trimming took off 2 bases at V and 0 bases at J, with 2 bases between the two ends.

This chain uses TRBV5-1 with TRBJ1-2; the D is unclear. This CDR3 is built from 12 residues. Trimming left V 5 bases short and J 3 bases short, with 8 bases between. Germline loops: CDR1 SGHRS, CDR2 YFSETQ. The DNA for the CDR3 is TGCGCCAGCAGGGACGGTTACTATGGCTACACCTTC. Amino acids: CASRDGYYGYTF.

The chain carries TRBV5-1 and TRBJ2-2, with D unresolved. The ends were cut back, 2 bases at V and 5 bases at J, with 13 bases in the middle. In germline, CDR1 is SGHRS, CDR2 YFSETQ. This CDR3 spans 15 amino acids. The CDR3 coding sequence is TGCGCCAGCAGCTTAGGAACGACCTGGACCGGGGAGCTGTTTTTT. It encodes CASSLGTTWTGELFF.

The chain couples TRBV6-5 to TRBJ1-4, with a possible D match to TRBD1 (5 bases). The CDR3 extends over 15 amino acids. V lost 4 bases and J 6 bases, leaving 15 bases between the germline ends. Germline V gene data show CDR1 as MNHEY and CDR2 as SVGAGI. The CDR3 protein is CASSSTWGLHEKLFF. The CDR3 DNA reads TGTGCCAGCAGTTCGACTTGGGGGTTGCATGAAAAACTGTTTTTT.

This sequence joins TRBV2 and TRBJ1-5, with D uncertain. The CDR3 sequence is 19 residues long. Germline V CDR1 and CDR2: SNHLY, FYNNEI. The ends were cut back, 5 bases at V and 0 bases at J, with 23 bases in the middle. In DNA, the CDR3 is TGTGCCAGCAGTTTAGCCCATTCTGGACCCATTTATAGCAATCAGCCCCAGCATTTT. Translated: CASSLAHSGPIYSNQPQHF.

This clonotype was seen a few times. The chain recombines TRBV5-6 with TRBJ2-3, with TRBD1 as a possible D gene (6 bases). CDR1 SGHDT and CDR2 YYEEEE come from the germline V gene. The germline V and J ends were trimmed by 1 base and 3 bases, with 12 bases remaining between them. This CDR3 comprises 15 residues. The CDR3 nucleotides read TGTGCCAGCAGCTTGTCAGGGGAAGGGACAGATACGCAGTATTTT. Translation: CASSLSGEGTDTQYF. Full variable domain (remainder filled in from reference TRBV5-6 and TRBJ2-3): DAGVTQSPTHLIKTRGQQVTLRCSPKSGHDTVSWYQQALGQGPQFIFQYYEEEERQRGNFPDRFSGHQFPNYSSELNVNALLLGDSALYLCASSLSGEGTDTQYFGPGTRLTVL.

This rearrangement joins TRBV18 to TRBJ2-1, with 8 positions matching TRBD2. The germline V gene encodes CDR1 KGHSH and CDR2 LQKENI. V shed 6 bases, J shed 7 bases, and the junction held 11 bases outside the gene matches. This CDR3 spans 15 amino acids. CDR3 protein: CASSRSAGELNEQFF. CDR3 nucleotide sequence: TGTGCCAGCTCTAGATCAGCGGGAGAGTTGAATGAGCAGTTCTTC.

This clonotype was recorded at least ten times. The gene calls are TRBV5-5 and TRBJ2-1; D tentatively reads TRBD1 or TRBD2 (5 bases each). Per germline, CDR1 SGHKS and CDR2 YYEKEE (reference sequence). The V end lost 3 bases, the J end lost 3 bases, and 16 bases lay between the germline ends. The CDR3 spans 16 residues. The CDR3 spells CASSYSLEGNYNEQFF. The DNA of the CDR3 is TGTGCCAGCAGCTATTCCTTAGAGGGGAACTACAATGAGCAGTTCTTC.

The gene calls are TRBV11-2 and TRBJ2-1; TRBD2 agrees at 10 bases. CDR1 is SGHAT and CDR2 is FQNNGV in the germline V gene. This CDR3 has 13 residues. Trimming removed 4 bases from V and 7 bases from J; junction bases left unmatched: 1. This CDR3 is CASSSSGRNEQFF. The CDR3 nucleotides read TGTGCCAGCAGCTCTAGCGGGAGAAATGAGCAGTTCTTC.

This clonotype turned up a few times. The V call is TRBV7-3, the J call TRBJ2-1; 11 bases fit TRBD2. The V and J ends lost 3 bases and 5 bases, in that order; junction bases with no gene match: 3. CDR3 length equals 15 residues. Germline-derived CDR1 and CDR2 are SGHTA and FQGTGA. The CDR3 DNA is TGTGCCAGCAGCTTGGGACTAGCGGTGAACAATGAGCAGTTCTTC. Encoded protein: CASSLGLAVNNEQFF.

This chain uses TRBV25-1 with TRBJ2-1, with D possibly matching TRBD2 (5 bases). CDR3 size: 11 residues. V shed 6 bases and J shed 8 bases, with 8 bases lying between them. Germline loops: CDR1 MGHDK, CDR2 SYGVNS. This chain's CDR3 is CASRLRDEQFF. For the CDR3, the DNA is TGTGCCAGCAGGTTGAGGGATGAGCAGTTCTTC.

V and J are TRBV7-8 and TRBJ2-7, with 7 bases that match TRBD1. The V and J ends lost 3 bases and 3 bases, in that order; junction bases with no gene match: 8. Germline V CDR1 and CDR2: SGHVS, FQNEAQ. The length of the CDR3 is 15 residues. The CDR3 DNA sequence: TGTGCCAGCAGCTTGTATGGACAGGAGAACTACGAGCAGTACTTC. As protein: CASSLYGQENYEQYF.